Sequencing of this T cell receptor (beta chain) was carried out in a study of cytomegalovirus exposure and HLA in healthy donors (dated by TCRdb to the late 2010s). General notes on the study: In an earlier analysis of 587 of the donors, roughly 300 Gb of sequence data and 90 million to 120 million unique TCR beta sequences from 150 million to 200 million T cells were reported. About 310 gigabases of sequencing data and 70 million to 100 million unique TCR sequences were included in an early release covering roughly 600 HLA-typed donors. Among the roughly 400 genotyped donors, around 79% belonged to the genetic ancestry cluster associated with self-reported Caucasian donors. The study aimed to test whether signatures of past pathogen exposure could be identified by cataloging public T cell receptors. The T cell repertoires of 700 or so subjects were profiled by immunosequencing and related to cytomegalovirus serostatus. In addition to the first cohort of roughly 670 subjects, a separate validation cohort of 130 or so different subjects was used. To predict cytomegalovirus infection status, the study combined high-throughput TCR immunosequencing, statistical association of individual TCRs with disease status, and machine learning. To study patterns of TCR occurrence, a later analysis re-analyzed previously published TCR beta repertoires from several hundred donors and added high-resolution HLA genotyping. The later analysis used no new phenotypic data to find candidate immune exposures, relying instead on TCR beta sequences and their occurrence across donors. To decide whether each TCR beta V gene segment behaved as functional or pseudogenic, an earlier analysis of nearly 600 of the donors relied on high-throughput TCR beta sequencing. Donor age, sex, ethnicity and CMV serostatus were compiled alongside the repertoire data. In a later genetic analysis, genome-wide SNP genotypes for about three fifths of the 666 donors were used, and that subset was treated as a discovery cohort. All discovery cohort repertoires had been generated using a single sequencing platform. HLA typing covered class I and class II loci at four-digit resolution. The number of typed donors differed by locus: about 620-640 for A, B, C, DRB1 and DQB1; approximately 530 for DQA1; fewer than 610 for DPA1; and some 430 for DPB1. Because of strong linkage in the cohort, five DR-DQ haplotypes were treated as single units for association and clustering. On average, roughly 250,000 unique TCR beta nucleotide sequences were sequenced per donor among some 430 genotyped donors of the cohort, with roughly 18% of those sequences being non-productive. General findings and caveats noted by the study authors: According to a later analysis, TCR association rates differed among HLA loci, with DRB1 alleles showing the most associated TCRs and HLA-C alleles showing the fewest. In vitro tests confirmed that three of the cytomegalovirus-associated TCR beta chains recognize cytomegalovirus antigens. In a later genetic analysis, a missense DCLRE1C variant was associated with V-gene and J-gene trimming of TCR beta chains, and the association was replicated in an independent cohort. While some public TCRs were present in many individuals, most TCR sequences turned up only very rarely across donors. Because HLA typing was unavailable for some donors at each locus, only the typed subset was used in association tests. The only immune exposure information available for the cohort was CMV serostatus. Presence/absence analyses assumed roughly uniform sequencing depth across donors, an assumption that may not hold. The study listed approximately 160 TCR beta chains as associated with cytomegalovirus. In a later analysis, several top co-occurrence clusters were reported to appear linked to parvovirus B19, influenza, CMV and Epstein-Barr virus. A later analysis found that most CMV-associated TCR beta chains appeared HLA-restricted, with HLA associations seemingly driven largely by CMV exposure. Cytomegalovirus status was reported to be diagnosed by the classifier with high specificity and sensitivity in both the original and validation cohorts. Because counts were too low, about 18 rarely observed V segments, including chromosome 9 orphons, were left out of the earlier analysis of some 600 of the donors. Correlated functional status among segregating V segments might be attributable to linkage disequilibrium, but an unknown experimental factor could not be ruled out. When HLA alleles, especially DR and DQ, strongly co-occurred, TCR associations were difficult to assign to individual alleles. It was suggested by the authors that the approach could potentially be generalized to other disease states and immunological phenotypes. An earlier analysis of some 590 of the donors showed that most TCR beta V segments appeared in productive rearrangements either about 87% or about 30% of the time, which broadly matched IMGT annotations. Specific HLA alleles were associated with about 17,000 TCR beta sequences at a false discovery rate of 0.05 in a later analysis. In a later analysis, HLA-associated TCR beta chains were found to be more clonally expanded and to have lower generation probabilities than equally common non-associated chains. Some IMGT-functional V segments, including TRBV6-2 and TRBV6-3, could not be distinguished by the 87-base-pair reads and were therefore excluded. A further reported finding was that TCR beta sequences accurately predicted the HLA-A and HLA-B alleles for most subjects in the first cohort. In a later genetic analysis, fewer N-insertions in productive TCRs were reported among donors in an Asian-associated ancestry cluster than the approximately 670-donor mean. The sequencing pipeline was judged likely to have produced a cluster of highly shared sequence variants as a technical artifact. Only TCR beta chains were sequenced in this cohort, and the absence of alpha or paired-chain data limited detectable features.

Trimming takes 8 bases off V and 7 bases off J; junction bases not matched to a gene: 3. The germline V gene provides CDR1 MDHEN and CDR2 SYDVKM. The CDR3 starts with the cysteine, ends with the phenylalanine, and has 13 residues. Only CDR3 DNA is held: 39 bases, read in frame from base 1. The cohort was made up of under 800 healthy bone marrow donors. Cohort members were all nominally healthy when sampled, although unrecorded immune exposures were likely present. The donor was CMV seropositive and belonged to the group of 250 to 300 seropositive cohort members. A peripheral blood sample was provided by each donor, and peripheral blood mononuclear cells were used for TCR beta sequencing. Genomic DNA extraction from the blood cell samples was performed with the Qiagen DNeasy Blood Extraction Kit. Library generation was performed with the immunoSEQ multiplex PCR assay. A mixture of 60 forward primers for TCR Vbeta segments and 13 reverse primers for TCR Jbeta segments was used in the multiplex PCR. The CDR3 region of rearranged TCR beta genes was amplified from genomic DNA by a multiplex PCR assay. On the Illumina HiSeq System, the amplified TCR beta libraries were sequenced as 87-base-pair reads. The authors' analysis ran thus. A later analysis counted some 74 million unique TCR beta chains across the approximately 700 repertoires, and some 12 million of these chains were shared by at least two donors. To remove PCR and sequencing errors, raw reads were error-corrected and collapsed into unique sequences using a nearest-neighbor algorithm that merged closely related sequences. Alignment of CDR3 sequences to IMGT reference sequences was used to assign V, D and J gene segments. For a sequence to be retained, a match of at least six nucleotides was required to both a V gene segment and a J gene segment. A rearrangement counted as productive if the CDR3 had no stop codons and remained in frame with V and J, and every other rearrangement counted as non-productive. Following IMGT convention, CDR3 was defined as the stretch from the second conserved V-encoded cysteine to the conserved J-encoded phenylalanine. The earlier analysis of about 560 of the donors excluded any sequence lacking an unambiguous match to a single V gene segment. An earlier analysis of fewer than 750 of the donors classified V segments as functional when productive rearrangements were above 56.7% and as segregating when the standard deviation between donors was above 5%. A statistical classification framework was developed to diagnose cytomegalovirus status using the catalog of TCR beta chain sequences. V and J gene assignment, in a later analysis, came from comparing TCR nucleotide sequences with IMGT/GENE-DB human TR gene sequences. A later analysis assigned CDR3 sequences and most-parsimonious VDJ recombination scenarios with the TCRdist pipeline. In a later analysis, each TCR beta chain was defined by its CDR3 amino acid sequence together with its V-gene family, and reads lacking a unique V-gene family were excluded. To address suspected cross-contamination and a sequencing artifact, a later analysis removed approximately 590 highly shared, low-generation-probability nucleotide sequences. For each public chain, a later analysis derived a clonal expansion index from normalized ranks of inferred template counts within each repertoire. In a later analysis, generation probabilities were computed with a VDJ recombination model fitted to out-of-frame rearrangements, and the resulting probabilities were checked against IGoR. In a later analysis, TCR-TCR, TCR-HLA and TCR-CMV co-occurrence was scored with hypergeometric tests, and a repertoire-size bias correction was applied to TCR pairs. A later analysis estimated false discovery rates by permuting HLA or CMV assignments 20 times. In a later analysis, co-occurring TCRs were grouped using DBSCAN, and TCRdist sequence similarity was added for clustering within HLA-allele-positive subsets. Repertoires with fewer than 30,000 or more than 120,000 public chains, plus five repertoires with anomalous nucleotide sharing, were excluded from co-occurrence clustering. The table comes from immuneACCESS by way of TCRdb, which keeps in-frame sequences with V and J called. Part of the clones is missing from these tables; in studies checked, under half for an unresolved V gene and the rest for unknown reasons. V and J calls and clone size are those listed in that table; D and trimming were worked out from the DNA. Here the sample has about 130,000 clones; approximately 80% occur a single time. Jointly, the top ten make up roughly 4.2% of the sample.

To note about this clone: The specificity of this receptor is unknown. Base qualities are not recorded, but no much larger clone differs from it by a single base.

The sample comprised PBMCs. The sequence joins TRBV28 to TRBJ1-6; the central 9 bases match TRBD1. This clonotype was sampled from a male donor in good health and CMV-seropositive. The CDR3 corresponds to CASLDRGNSPLHF. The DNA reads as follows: TGTGCCAGCCTAGACAGGGGGAATTCACCCCTCCACTTT.